The source of this T cell receptor beta chain is a study of metastatic and nonmetastatic thyroid tumors. Study details: The authors compared repertoires across blood and tumor or nodule tissue from malignant and benign thyroid patients.

Worth noting for this clone: The antigen remains unidentified.

Study-wide findings and caveats: Significantly higher TCR beta diversity was reportedly seen in malignant thyroid tumors than benign nodules, in blood and tumor.

This CDR3 region has 15 residues. Per the germline V gene, CDR1 is MNHNS and CDR2 is SASEGT. Losses at the gene ends were 1 base for V and 5 bases for J; bases not matched to a gene: 2. Source study methods: Variation in CDR3 across clinicopathological groups served as the basis for constructing a distant-metastasis classifier in papillary thyroid cancer. TCRdb re-called the PCR reads with MiXCR. The V and J calls and clone size come from TCRdb's table, not from the authors' own analysis. Altogether 15,000 to 20,000 clones are present, more than 35% being singletons, with the ten largest covering about a quarter. Among the patients, none had received any treatment before thyroid surgery.

The receptor comes from a female donor with papillary thyroid cancer or a benign thyroid nodule (not recorded which). Some clones in this sample may be carry-over from other donors' samples. This chain links TRBV6-1 with TRBJ2-7, with 13 bases identical to TRBD2. Sequenced sample: tumor tissue. CDR3 loop: CASSEVGLAGDEQYF. CDR3 nucleotides: TGTGCCAGCAGTGAAGTAGGACTAGCGGGAGACGAGCAGTACTTC.